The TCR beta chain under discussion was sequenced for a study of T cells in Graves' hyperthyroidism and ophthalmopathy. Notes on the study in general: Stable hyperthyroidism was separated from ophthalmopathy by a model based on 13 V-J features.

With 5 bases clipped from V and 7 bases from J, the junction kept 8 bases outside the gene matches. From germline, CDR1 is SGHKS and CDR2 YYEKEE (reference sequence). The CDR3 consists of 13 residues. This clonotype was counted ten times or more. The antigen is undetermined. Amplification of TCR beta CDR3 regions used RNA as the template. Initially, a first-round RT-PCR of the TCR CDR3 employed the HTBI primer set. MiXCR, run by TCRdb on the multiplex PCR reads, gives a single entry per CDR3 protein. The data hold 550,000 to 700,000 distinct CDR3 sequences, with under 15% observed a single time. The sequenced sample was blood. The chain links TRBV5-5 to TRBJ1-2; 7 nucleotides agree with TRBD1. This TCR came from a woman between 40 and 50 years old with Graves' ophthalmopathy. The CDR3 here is CASRSRDSGGYTF. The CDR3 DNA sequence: TGTGCCAGCAGGAGCCGGGACAGTGGTGGCTACACCTTC.